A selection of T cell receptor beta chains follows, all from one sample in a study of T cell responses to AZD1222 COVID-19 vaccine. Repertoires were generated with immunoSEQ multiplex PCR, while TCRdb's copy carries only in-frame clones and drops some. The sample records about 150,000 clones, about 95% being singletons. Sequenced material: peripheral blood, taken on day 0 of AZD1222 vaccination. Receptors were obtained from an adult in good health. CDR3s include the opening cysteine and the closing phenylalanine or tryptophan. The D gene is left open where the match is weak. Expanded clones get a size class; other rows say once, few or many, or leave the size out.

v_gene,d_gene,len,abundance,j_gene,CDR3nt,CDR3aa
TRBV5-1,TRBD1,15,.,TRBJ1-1,TGCGCCAGCAGCGGATTGACAGGGTGGAACACTGAAGCTTTCTTT,CASSGLTGWNTEAFF
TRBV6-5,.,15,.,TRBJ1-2,TGTGCCAGCGGGTTAATACAGGGACCGATAAATGGCTACACCTTC,CASGLIQGPINGYTF
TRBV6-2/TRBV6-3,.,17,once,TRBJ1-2,TGTGCCAGCAGCCACTCGACCGACAGGTTGAGATATTATGGCTACACCTTC,CASSHSTDRLRYYGYTF
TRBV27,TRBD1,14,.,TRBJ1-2,TGTGCCAGCAGTTTAATAGCAGGGGGCTATGGCTACACCTTC,CASSLIAGGYGYTF
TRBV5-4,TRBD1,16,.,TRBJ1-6,TGTGCCAGCAGCTCGGGACAGAGCTCCTATAATTCACCCCTCCACTTT,CASSSGQSSYNSPLHF
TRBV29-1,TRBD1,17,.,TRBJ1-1,TGCAGCGTTGGGGGTGCAGGGGGCTCTGTGATGAACACTGAAGCTTTCTTT,CSVGGAGGSVMNTEAFF
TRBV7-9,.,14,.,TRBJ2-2,TGTGCCAGCAGCTCCTCCCTTGGGGCCGGGGAGCTGTTTTTT,CASSSSLGAGELFF
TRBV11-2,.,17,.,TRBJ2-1,TGTGCCAGCAGCTTAGCTATGGGACGGTGGTTGGTCAATGAGCAGTTCTTC,CASSLAMGRWLVNEQFF
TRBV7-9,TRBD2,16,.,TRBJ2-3,TGTGCCAGCAGCTTCGGAAATAGCGGGAGCACAGATACGCAGTATTTT,CASSFGNSGSTDTQYF
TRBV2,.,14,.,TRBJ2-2,TGTGCCAGCAGTGTAACTTTGAACACCGGGGAGCTGTTTTTT,CASSVTLNTGELFF
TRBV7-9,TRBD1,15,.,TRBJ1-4,TGTGCCAGCAGCCAAGGACAGGGGGCTTATGAAAAACTGTTTTTT,CASSQGQGAYEKLFF
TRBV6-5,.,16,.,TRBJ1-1,TGTGCCAGCAGTTACGGGGGCCGAGAGCTGAACACTGAAGCTTTCTTT,CASSYGGRELNTEAFF
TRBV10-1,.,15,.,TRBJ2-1,TGCGCCAGCAGCGATGCGTCTGGGGGGGCCAATGAGCAGTTCTTC,CASSDASGGANEQFF
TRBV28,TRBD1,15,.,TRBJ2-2,TGTGCCAGCAGTTTCGGGACAGCGACCACCGGGGAGCTGTTTTTT,CASSFGTATTGELFF
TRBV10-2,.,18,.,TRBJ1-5,TGCGCCAGCAGTCCCGGTTGGGCAGCACAATATAGCAATCAGCCCCAGCATTTT,CASSPGWAAQYSNQPQHF
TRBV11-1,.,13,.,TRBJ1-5,TGTGCCAGCAGTACATCCCCGGGCCAGCCCCAGCATTTT,CASSTSPGQPQHF
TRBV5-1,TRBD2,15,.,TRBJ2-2,TGCGCCAGCGTGCTAGCGGGAGGACGAACCGGGGAGCTGTTTTTT,CASVLAGGRTGELFF
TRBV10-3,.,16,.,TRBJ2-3,TGTGCCATCATCTTGGGGGGTATTGATTCCACAGATACGCAGTATTTT,CAIILGGIDSTDTQYF
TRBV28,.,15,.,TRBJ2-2,TGTGCCAGCAGTATACAGGGGGGGTACACCGGGGAGCTGTTTTTT,CASSIQGGYTGELFF
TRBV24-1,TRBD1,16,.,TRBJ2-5,TGTGCCACCAGTGATTACGGACAGGGGGTACGAGAGACCCAGTACTTC,CATSDYGQGVRETQYF
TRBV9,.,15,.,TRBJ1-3,TGTGCCAGCAGCGTAGTCTCCGGGTCTGGAAACACCATATATTTT,CASSVVSGSGNTIYF
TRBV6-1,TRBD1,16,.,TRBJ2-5,TGTGCCAGCAGTGAAAGGACAGGGGGTTTTGGGGAGACCCAGTACTTC,CASSERTGGFGETQYF
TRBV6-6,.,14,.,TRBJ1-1,TGTGCCAGCAGTCCGGCCCGGGTGAACACTGAAGCTTTCTTT,CASSPARVNTEAFF
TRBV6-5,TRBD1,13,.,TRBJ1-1,TGTGCCAGCAGTTACGGACAGGGAACTGAAGCTTTCTTT,CASSYGQGTEAFF
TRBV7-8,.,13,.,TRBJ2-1,TGTGCCAGCAGTCAGGGGGAGGGCAATGAGCAGTTCTTC,CASSQGEGNEQFF
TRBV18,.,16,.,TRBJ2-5,TGTGCCAGCTCACCCGCCTTGGGAGATGGCCAAGAGACCCAGTACTTC,CASSPALGDGQETQYF
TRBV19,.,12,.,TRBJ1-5,TGTGCCAGTAGTATGGCCGGTGGGCCCCAGCATTTT,CASSMAGGPQHF
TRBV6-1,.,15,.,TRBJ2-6,TGTGCCAGCAGTGAGGCCTTCTCTGGGGCCAACGTCCTGACTTTC,CASSEAFSGANVLTF
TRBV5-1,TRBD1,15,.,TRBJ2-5,TGCGCCAGCAGCTTGGTCCTACAGGGGGAAGAGACCCAGTACTTC,CASSLVLQGEETQYF
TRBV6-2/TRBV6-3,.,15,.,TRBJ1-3,TGTGCCAGCAGCGCCCTGGGGGTCTCTGGAAACACCATATATTTT,CASSALGVSGNTIYF
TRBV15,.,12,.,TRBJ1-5,TGTGCCACCAGCAGTATAGATCAGCCCCAGCATTTT,CATSSIDQPQHF
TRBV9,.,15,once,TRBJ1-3,TGTGCCAGCAGCGTAGGCGGGGTCGCTGGAAACACCATATATTTT,CASSVGGVAGNTIYF
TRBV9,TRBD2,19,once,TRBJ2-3,TGTGCCAGCAGCCCTCTAAAATCGGGCCTACGGGAGGGCACAGATACGCAGTATTTT,CASSPLKSGLREGTDTQYF
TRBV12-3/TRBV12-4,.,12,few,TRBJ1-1,TGTGCCAGCAGGGGCGGGGTCACTGAAGCTTTCTTT,CASRGGVTEAFF
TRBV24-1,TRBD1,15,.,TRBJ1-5,TGTGCCACCAGCAGGGACAGGGATGGGAATCAGCCCCAGCATTTT,CATSRDRDGNQPQHF
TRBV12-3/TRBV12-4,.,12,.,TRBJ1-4,TGTGCCAGCAGTCTAGGTGGTGAAAAACTGTTTTTT,CASSLGGEKLFF
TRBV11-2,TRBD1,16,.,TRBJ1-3,TGTGCCAGCAGTTTCCCGGGGACAGACTCTGGAAACACCATATATTTT,CASSFPGTDSGNTIYF
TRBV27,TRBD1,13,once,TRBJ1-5,TGTGCCACCCGACAGGGAATCAATCAGCCCCAGCATTTT,CATRQGINQPQHF
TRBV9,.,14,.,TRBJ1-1,TGTGCCAGCAGCGTAGTAGGGACCAACACTGAAGCTTTCTTT,CASSVVGTNTEAFF
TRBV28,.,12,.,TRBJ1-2,TGTGCCAGCAGTCTTGTCAACTATGGCTACACCTTC,CASSLVNYGYTF
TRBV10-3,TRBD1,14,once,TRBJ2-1,TGTGCCATAGGACAGGGGGGAGATTACAATGAGCAGTTCTTC,CAIGQGGDYNEQFF
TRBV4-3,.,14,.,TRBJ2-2,TGCGCCAGCAGCCAAGAGTTAAGAGCCGGGGAGCTGTTTTTT,CASSQELRAGELFF
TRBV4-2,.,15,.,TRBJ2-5,TGTGCCAGCAGCCCCTGGGGGGGCAGGGAAGAGACCCAGTACTTC,CASSPWGGREETQYF
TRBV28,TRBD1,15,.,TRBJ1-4,TGTGCCAGCAGTTGGGACAGCCTCGGCCAAGAAAAACTGTTTTTT,CASSWDSLGQEKLFF
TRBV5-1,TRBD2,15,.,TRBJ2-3,TGCGCCAGCAGCATAGCGGGGGACTACACAGATACGCAGTATTTT,CASSIAGDYTDTQYF
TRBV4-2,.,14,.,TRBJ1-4,TGTGCCAGCAGCCAGACAGGAAATAATGAAAAACTGTTTTTT,CASSQTGNNEKLFF
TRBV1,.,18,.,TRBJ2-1,TGCACCAGCAGCCAGGCCTCGACCGGGACTAGCGGGATCAGCGAGCAGTTCTTC,CTSSQASTGTSGISEQFF
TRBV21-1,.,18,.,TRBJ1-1,TGTGCCAGCAGCAAAACGCGTGTCGGACAGGGGGTTGGGACTGAAGCTTTCTTT,CASSKTRVGQGVGTEAFF
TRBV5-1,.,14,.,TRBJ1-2,TGCGCCAGCAGCTCCGGGACGCCAAACTATGGCTACACCTTC,CASSSGTPNYGYTF
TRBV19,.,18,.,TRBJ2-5,TGTGCCAGTAGTATGCCCCGTCAGGGGGGCCATGATCAAGAGACCCAGTACTTC,CASSMPRQGGHDQETQYF
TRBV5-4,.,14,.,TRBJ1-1,TGTGCCAGCAGCTTGGAGGTTATGAACACTGAAGCTTTCTTT,CASSLEVMNTEAFF
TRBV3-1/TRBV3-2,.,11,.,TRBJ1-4,TGTGCCAGCAGCCAAGGGGGGGGAACGTTTTTT,CASSQGGGTFF